The rows below give T cell receptor beta chains drawn from one sample of a study of cytomegalovirus exposure and HLA in healthy donors. This table comes from immunoSEQ multiplex PCR, and its TCRdb copy is limited to in-frame clones, with some not included. The data contain tens of thousands of clones, around 80% of them singletons. Material for sequencing was PBMCs. Receptors were obtained from a male donor in good health and CMV-seropositive. CDR3s include the opening cysteine and the closing phenylalanine or tryptophan. The D gene is left open where the match is weak. Rows may omit the clone size; those that give it use once, few, many or a size class.

TRBV5-4	few	.	TRBJ2-5	CASSLIGGVETQYF	TGTGCCAGCAGTCTGATAGGGGGAGTCGAGACCCAGTACTTC
TRBV23-1	once	.	TRBJ1-1	CASSQDRGGDTEAFF	TGCGCCAGCAGTCAGGATCGAGGAGGGGACACTGAAGCTTTCTTT
TRBV5-4	.	TRBD1	TRBJ2-7	CASSTTGTGDPEQYF	TGTGCCAGCAGCACGACCGGGACAGGGGACCCCGAGCAGTACTTC
TRBV6-6	few	.	TRBJ2-7	CASSYGLASYEQYF	TGTGCCAGCAGTTACGGCCTAGCGAGCTACGAGCAGTACTTC
TRBV28	.	.	TRBJ2-6	CASSPIEQGKITLSSGANVLTF	TGTGCCAGCAGTCCCATCGAGCAGGGCAAAATAACGTTAAGCTCTGGGGCCAACGTCCTGACTTTC
TRBV7-3	.	.	TRBJ2-7	CASSAFGQGNYEQYF	TGTGCCAGCAGCGCCTTTGGGCAGGGAAATTACGAGCAGTACTTC
TRBV11-2	.	TRBD2	TRBJ2-1	CASSLDQAGDRNEQFF	TGTGCCAGCAGCTTAGATCAAGCGGGGGACCGCAATGAGCAGTTCTTC
TRBV19	.	TRBD1	TRBJ2-3	CASSNPGQGITDTQYF	TGTGCCAGTAGTAACCCGGGACAGGGGATCACAGATACGCAGTATTTT
TRBV5-1	.	.	TRBJ2-7	CASSLEGSGPIYYEQYF	TGCGCCAGCAGCTTGGAGGGGTCAGGGCCCATCTACTACGAGCAGTACTTC
TRBV30	.	TRBD1	TRBJ2-1	CAYLTGGDEQFF	TGTGCCTACTTAACAGGGGGCGATGAGCAGTTCTTC
TRBV7-2	.	TRBD1	TRBJ1-5	CASSLKGGGQGFYQPQHF	TGTGCCAGCAGCTTGAAAGGCGGGGGACAGGGGTTTTATCAGCCCCAGCATTTT
TRBV25-1	.	.	TRBJ1-1	CASSEPGRRTEAFF	TGTGCCAGCAGTGAACCAGGGCGAAGGACTGAAGCTTTCTTT
TRBV10-3	.	TRBD2	TRBJ2-3	CAISEPDPKTSGRTDTQYF	TGTGCCATCAGTGAGCCCGACCCCAAGACTAGCGGGAGGACAGATACGCAGTATTTT
TRBV4-1	.	TRBD1	TRBJ2-2	CASSRQGNTGELFF	TGCGCCAGCAGCAGACAGGGAAACACCGGGGAGCTGTTTTTT
TRBV27	.	.	TRBJ1-6	CASSFMYNSPLHF	TGTGCCAGCAGTTTCATGTATAATTCACCCCTCCACTTT
TRBV6-5	.	.	TRBJ2-1	CASSYPLASSYNEQFF	TGTGCCAGCAGTTACCCCCTTGCCAGCTCCTACAATGAGCAGTTCTTC
TRBV11-1	.	TRBD2	TRBJ2-1	CASSPSGLSCNEQFF	TGTGCCAGCAGCCCTAGCGGCCTCTCCTGCAATGAGCAGTTCTTC
TRBV7-9	.	.	TRBJ2-5	CASSLEDSGETQYF	TGTGCCAGCAGTCTCGAGGACAGCGGAGAGACCCAGTACTTC
TRBV7-2	.	.	TRBJ2-7	CASSLSAGSYEQYF	TGTGCCAGCAGCTTATCGGCGGGATCCTACGAGCAGTACTTC